This T cell receptor beta chain was retrieved from a study of siplizumab effects on memory and regulatory T cells. Whole-study results and caveats: Siplizumab led to significantly less abundant alloreactive sequences that could be traced back to unstimulated CD4+ memory cells.

Concerning this clone: The antigen remains unidentified.

Germline V CDR1 and CDR2: MNHEY, SVGAGI. The CDR3 has 15 residues. V was pared by 7 bases and J by 11 bases, with 26 bases between. TCRdb's copy holds only in-frame clones and misses some; the assay was immunoSEQ multiplex PCR. The table records roughly 97,000 clones, 93% of them present only once. Sequenced sample: Tregs sorted from blood. This chain connects TRBV6-5 to TRBJ1-1; perhaps TRBD1 as D (6 bases). The TCR originated in a human donor in good health. CDR3 residues: CASTPPGRGAASAFF. CDR3 nucleotides: TGTGCCAGCACCCCTCCAGGTCGGGGGGCGGCTTCTGCTTTCTTT.